The source of this T cell receptor (beta chain) is a study of cytomegalovirus exposure and HLA in healthy donors. TCRdb's table, derived via immunoSEQ multiplex PCR, lists solely in-frame clones and lacks some. There are around 130,000 clones in the sample; 89% occur only once, and approximately 3.5% lies in the top ten. Turning to this clone: The target antigen is unknown.

Per germline, CDR1 LNHNV and CDR2 YYDKDF (reference sequence). The CDR3 sequence is 15 residues long. With 0 bases removed from V and 7 bases from J, the gap between germline ends came to 13 bases. Study conclusions and caveats: A subsequent analysis found that TCR clusters from the first cohort also tended to co-occur in the roughly 120 validation repertoires, with roughly 95% of cluster scores above 0. Despite most TCR sequences being rare, some public TCRs occurred in many donors. Reports showed the classifier diagnosing cytomegalovirus status with high specificity and sensitivity. Associated with cytomegalovirus, according to the listing, were 170 or so TCR beta chains.

The clonotype comes from a man between 25 and 39 years old in good health and CMV-seronegative. The sample taken for sequencing was PBMCs. The chain links TRBV15 to TRBJ1-5, with D perhaps TRBD1 (6 bases). The CDR3 loop is CATSREGGAEQPQHF. DNA of the CDR3: TGTGCCACCAGCAGAGAGGGGGGGGCAGAACAGCCCCAGCATTTT.